This entry lists 18 T cell receptor beta chains sequenced from one sample in a study of OX40 agonist ivuxolimab in advanced cancers. Using immunoSEQ multiplex PCR, the repertoire was profiled, and TCRdb retains in-frame clones only, with some absent. The sample includes some 40,000 clones, less than 95% of them seen just once. The sequenced sample was CD4+ or CD8+ T cells sorted from blood, obtained in a trial of the OX40 agonist ivuxolimab. The receptors here all came from an adult with an advanced solid tumor such as melanoma, head and neck, liver or kidney cancer.

V gene TRBV4-1 combines with J gene TRBJ1-1, with a tentative D call TRBD1 (6 bases). V lost 0 bases, J lost 4 bases, and 9 bases lay in between. The CDR3 consists of 14 residues. Germline CDR1 is MGHRA and CDR2 is YSYEKL. This chain's CDR3 is CASSQEQGSTEAFF. CDR3 nucleotides: TGCGCCAGCAGCCAAGAACAGGGTTCCACTGAAGCTTTCTTT.

This clone was counted only a few times. The rearrangement joins TRBV7-9 to TRBJ2-5, with TRBD1 as a possible D gene (5 bases). Germline CDR1 and CDR2: SEHNR and FQNEAQ (reference sequence). This CDR3 is 14 amino acids long. The V end lost 1 base, the J end lost 1 base, and 7 bases lay between the germline ends. For the CDR3, the DNA is TGTGCCAGCAGCTTAGTACAGGCCCAAGAGACCCAGTACTTC. Translation gives CASSLVQAQETQYF.

This chain's CDR3 is CASSRQGEAFF. As DNA, the CDR3 is TGCGCCAGCAGCAGACAGGGTGAAGCTTTCTTT. The genes are TRBV4-1 and TRBJ1-1, with TRBD1 identical over 7 bases. Trimming cost V 5 bases and J 7 bases; bases outside gene matches: 1. Germline V gene lookup returns CDR1 MGHRA and CDR2 YSYEKL. The CDR3 runs to 11 residues.

The genes are TRBV6-5 and TRBJ1-1, with 11 bases fitting TRBD1. Germline-derived CDR1 and CDR2 are MNHEY and SVGAGI. The CDR3 length is 14 residues. V dropped 5 bases and J dropped 3; count of bases not matched to a gene: 2. The CDR3 sequence is CASSGQGAYTEAFF. The CDR3 nucleotides read TGTGCCAGCAGTGGACAGGGGGCCTACACTGAAGCTTTCTTT.

The chain uses TRBV5-5 and TRBJ2-6; no reliable D call. The CDR3 covers 16 residues. Trimming pared 2 bases from V and 0 bases from J, leaving 9 bases between. Germline V lookup: CDR1 SGHKS, CDR2 YYEKEE (reference sequence). CDR3 sequence (DNA): TGTGCCAGCAGCTTAAGGCCGCCCTCTGGGGCCAACGTCCTGACTTTC. Its translation is CASSLRPPSGANVLTF. The full variable domain, with the rest looked up from reference TRBV5-5 and TRBJ2-6, is DAGVTQSPTHLIKTRGQQVTLRCSPISGHKSVSWYQQVLGQGPQFIFQYYEKEERGRGNFPDRFSARQFPNYSSELNVNALLLGDSALYLCASSLRPPSGANVLTFGAGSRLTVL.

The chain links TRBV5-4 to TRBJ2-7; D possibly uses TRBD1 or TRBD2 (6 bases each). The V end was cut by 4 bases, the J end by 5 bases, with 13 bases between. Germline values: CDR1 SGHNT, CDR2 YYREEE (reference sequence). The CDR3 length is 13 residues. The CDR3 sequence: CASSHRGANEQYF. Here the CDR3 DNA reads TGTGCCAGCAGCCATAGGGGGGCCAACGAGCAGTACTTC.

The chain combines TRBV7-9 with TRBJ2-7; TRBD2 matches at 10 bases. Germline V lookup: CDR1 SEHNR, CDR2 FQNEAQ (reference sequence). The CDR3 runs 15 residues. V lost 3 bases and J lost 0; bases outside the gene matches: 2. Here the CDR3 reads CASSFERGGSYEQYF. CDR3 bases: TGTGCCAGCAGCTTCGAGCGGGGGGGCTCCTACGAGCAGTACTTC.

This clone appeared a single time. The V and J genes are TRBV6-1 and TRBJ2-3; D gene unclear. Germline V CDR1 and CDR2: MNHNS, SASEGT. The CDR3 extends over 14 amino acids. V lost 6 bases to trimming and J lost 6 bases, with 16 bases between them. The CDR3 nucleotides are TGTGCCAGCAGGGGAAACGGGTTAGTGGATACGCAGTATTTT. It encodes CASRGNGLVDTQYF.

J is TRBJ2-5 and V is TRBV11-2; 9 bases are a match to TRBD2. Germline V CDR1 and CDR2: SGHAT, FQNNGV. The trim removed 3 bases at V and 3 bases at J, leaving 5 bases unmatched. The CDR3 length is 15 residues. CDR3 nucleotides: TGTGCCAGCAGCTTGGTAGCGGGAGATGAAGAGACCCAGTACTTC. Protein sequence: CASSLVAGDEETQYF.

The gene calls are TRBV7-3 and TRBJ2-1; 9 bases line up with TRBD2. This CDR3 is built from 16 residues. Germline CDR1 SGHTA, CDR2 FQGTGA. Germline trimming cut 2 bases from V and 3 bases from J; bases unmatched to any gene: 5. CDR3 protein: CASSLYPSGDYNEQFF. The CDR3 nucleotides are TGTGCCAGCAGCTTATACCCTAGCGGGGACTACAATGAGCAGTTCTTC.

The chain joins TRBV10-3 to TRBJ1-1; the D is unclear. Per the germline V gene, CDR1 is ENHRY and CDR2 is SYGVKD. The V end lost 9 bases, the J end lost 6 bases, and 11 bases lay between the germline ends. CDR3 size: 11 residues. CDR3 bases: TGTGCCATAAGGGCGAGCTCTGAAGCTTTCTTT. It encodes CAIRASSEAFF.

This chain links TRBV9 with TRBJ1-2; D remains unclear. This CDR3 has 12 amino acids. The V end lost 3 bases, the J end lost 5 bases, and 8 bases lay between the germline ends. Per germline, CDR1 SGDLS and CDR2 YYNGEE. CDR3 in amino acids: CASSASGYGYTF. DNA of the CDR3: TGTGCCAGCAGCGCCAGTGGGTATGGCTACACCTTC.

The chain is built from TRBV19 and TRBJ1-5; tentatively, D is TRBD1 (6 bases). The CDR3 runs 19 residues. Germline CDR1 reads LNHDA; CDR2 reads SQIVND (reference sequence). Trimming stripped 0 bases from V and 0 bases from J, with 18 bases between. CDR3 nucleotide sequence: TGTGCCAGTAGTATAGACTGGCCCAGGGGACTGGATAGCAATCAGCCCCAGCATTTT. Residues: CASSIDWPRGLDSNQPQHF.

The rearrangement joins TRBV7-9 to TRBJ2-2; D is undetermined. Trimming took 3 bases from V and 0 from J, leaving 8 bases between them. The CDR3 is 15 amino acids. CDR1 is SEHNR and CDR2 is FQNEAQ in the germline V gene (reference sequence). The CDR3 protein is CASSLSTANTGELFF. The CDR3 region has the DNA TGTGCCAGCAGCTTGTCAACAGCGAACACCGGGGAGCTGTTTTTT.

The V gene is TRBV9, the J gene TRBJ1-1; maybe TRBD1 (6 bases). CDR1 SGDLS and CDR2 YYNGEE come from the germline V gene. There are 17 residues in the CDR3. V was trimmed by 1 base and J by 0 bases, leaving 16 bases between them. CDR3 nucleotide sequence: TGTGCCAGCAGCGTACCCCGAGAACAGGGAATGAACACTGAAGCTTTCTTT. Amino acids: CASSVPREQGMNTEAFF. Supplemented by reference TRBV9 and TRBJ1-1, the full variable domain reads DSGVTQTPKHLITATGQRVTLRCSPRSGDLSVYWYQQSLDQGLQFLIQYYNGEERAKGNILERFSAQQFPDLHSELNLSSLELGDSALYFCASSVPREQGMNTEAFFGQGTRLTVV.

The table lists this clone with a count of one. This sequence joins TRBV9 and TRBJ2-5; D is undetermined. This CDR3 region has 12 residues. The V gene's germline CDR1 is SGDLS and CDR2 YYNGEE. Between the trimmed V and J ends, which lost 7 bases and 6 bases, there was a span of 13 bases. CDR3 DNA: TGTGCCAGCGAGAGCAGTGATAAGACCCAGTACTTC. Translating it yields CASESSDKTQYF. Supplemented by reference TRBV9 and TRBJ2-5, the full variable domain reads DSGVTQTPKHLITATGQRVTLRCSPRSGDLSVYWYQQSLDQGLQFLIQYYNGEERAKGNILERFSAQQFPDLHSELNLSSLELGDSALYFCASESSDKTQYFGPGTRLLVL.

This clone was observed a few times. The chain joins TRBV28 to TRBJ2-3, with D uncertain. Germline V gene lookup returns CDR1 MDHEN and CDR2 SYDVKM. This CDR3 region has 12 residues. Here the CDR3 reads CAGGRSADTQYF. As DNA, the CDR3 is TGTGCTGGTGGTCGGTCGGCAGATACGCAGTATTTT. Based on the CDR3 plus reference TRBV28 and TRBJ2-3, the full variable domain is DVKVTQSSRYLVKRTGEKVFLECVQDMDHENMFWYRQDPGLGLRLIYFSYDVKMKEKGDIPEGYSVSREKKERFSLILESASTNQTSMYLCAGGRSADTQYFGPGTRLTVL.

The chain carries TRBV27 and TRBJ2-2, with 7 bases identical to TRBD1. Per the germline V gene, CDR1 is MNHEY and CDR2 is SMNVEV (reference sequence). With V trimmed by 5 bases and J by 6 bases, 3 bases remained unmatched. The CDR3 length is 13 residues. The CDR3 DNA reads as TGTGCCAGCAGTGACGGGACAGCCGGGGAGCTGTTTTTT. As protein: CASSDGTAGELFF.